These 28 T cell receptor beta chains share one sample of origin, sequenced in a study of vaccination effects on CD4 cells after COVID-19. Libraries were prepared by immunoSEQ multiplex PCR; TCRdb keeps only in-frame clonotypes and omits some of them. The data show approximately 54,000 clones, over 75% seen once. Their antigens are not known. Peptide-pool stimulation followed by sequencing identified expanded antigen-specific CD4+ clonotypes in the ViraFEST assay. Researchers isolated CD4+ T cells once roughly ten days of culture had elapsed. Sequences were derived from CD4+ T cells from PBMCs cultured with HCoV-229E spike peptides, sampled before COVID-19 vaccination. These receptors originate from a human donor who received a COVID-19 vaccine.

The chain employs TRBV20-1 and TRBJ2-3; unclear D gene. The CDR3 is made up of 11 amino acids. Germline CDR1 is DFQATT and CDR2 is SNEGSKA (reference sequence). The ends were cut back, 6 bases at V and 4 bases at J, with 8 bases in the middle. Here the CDR3 reads CSARRADTQYF. The DNA for the CDR3 is TGCAGTGCCCGACGGGCAGATACGCAGTATTTT.

This clone was counted between two and nine times. V and J are TRBV24-1 and TRBJ2-2, with D hard to call. The ends were cut back, 8 bases at V and 3 bases at J, with 12 bases in the middle. This CDR3 region has 14 residues. CDR1 KGHDR and CDR2 SFDVKD come from the germline V gene. The CDR3 DNA follows: TGTGCCACCACTGCAGGATGGGACACCGGGGAGCTGTTTTTT. Translating gives CATTAGWDTGELFF.

J is TRBJ1-2 and V is TRBV10-2; D is uncertain. CDR3 size: 14 residues. Per the germline V gene, CDR1 is WSHSY and CDR2 is SAAADI. V was pared by 4 bases and J by 1 base, with 10 bases between. The CDR3 sequence: CASSAGGGNYGYTF. CDR3 DNA sequence: TGCGCCAGCAGTGCCGGAGGCGGTAACTATGGCTACACCTTC.

The rearrangement joins TRBV30 to TRBJ2-3, with D perhaps TRBD1 or TRBD2 (7 bases each). Deletions cut 2 bases from V and 2 bases from J, with 17 bases between. This CDR3 is 16 amino acids long. From germline, CDR1 is GTSNPN and CDR2 SVGIG (reference sequence). The CDR3 nucleotides are TGTGCCTGGAGTAGGGGACAGCGGGGACACACAGATACGCAGTATTTT. It specifies CAWSRGQRGHTDTQYF.

This chain uses TRBV24-1 with TRBJ2-2; 7 positions match TRBD1. The CDR3 has 16 residues. Per the germline V gene, CDR1 is KGHDR and CDR2 is SFDVKD. Losses at the gene ends were 4 bases for V and 2 bases for J; bases not matched to a gene: 6. The CDR3 region is CATSDFRQGNTGELFF. CDR3 bases: TGTGCCACCAGTGACTTTCGACAGGGTAACACCGGGGAGCTGTTTTTT.

To note about this clone: Other DNA sequences within the sample encode an identical CDR3. The chain is built from TRBV24-1 and TRBJ2-1; 8 nucleotides line up with TRBD2. The CDR3 has 16 amino acids. Germline V CDR1 and CDR2: KGHDR, SFDVKD. V trimming: 0 bases; J trimming: 4 bases; junction bases outside the gene matches: 4. CDR3 residues: CATSDLSGGPYNEQFF. The CDR3 bases are TGTGCCACCAGTGATTTGTCGGGGGGGCCTTACAATGAGCAGTTCTTC.

This clone was counted a few times. The chain carries TRBV5-1 and TRBJ2-7; tentatively, D is TRBD1 or TRBD2 (6 bases each). In germline, CDR1 is SGHRS, CDR2 YFSETQ. V lost 7 bases to trimming and J lost 3 bases, with 17 bases between them. CDR3 size: 14 residues. CDR3 protein: CASSWGAGFYEQYV. The DNA for the CDR3 is TGCGCCAGCTCCTGGGGGGCTGGATTCTACGAGCAGTACGTC.

The chain carries TRBV5-4 and TRBJ2-3; 9 bases line up with TRBD1. V was pared by 1 base and J by 2 bases, with 5 bases of the junction left unmatched. There are 16 residues in the CDR3. CDR1 and CDR2 (germline): SGHNT, YYREEE (reference sequence). CDR3 residues: CASSLKQGAVTDTQYF. The CDR3 coding sequence is TGTGCCAGCAGCTTGAAACAGGGGGCTGTCACAGATACGCAGTATTTT.

V is TRBV6-5 and J is TRBJ1-6; D is unresolved. The CDR3 is made up of 15 amino acids. Germline assignment: CDR1 MNHEY and CDR2 SVGAGI. Trimming shortened V by 2 bases and J by 6 bases, and 11 bases separated the two germline ends. The CDR3 protein is CASSYDRSGNSPLHF. The CDR3 bases are TGTGCCAGCAGTTACGACCGTTCGGGTAATTCACCCCTCCACTTT.

This sequence joins TRBV4-2 and TRBJ1-4; unclear D gene. The V end lost 1 base, the J end lost 4 bases, and 7 bases lay between the germline ends. Germline values: CDR1 LGHNA, CDR2 YNFKEQ. The CDR3 consists of 14 residues. CDR3 loop: CASSQVQNNEKLFF. The CDR3 coding sequence is TGTGCCAGCAGCCAAGTTCAGAATAATGAAAAACTGTTTTTT.

The chain has TRBV2 and TRBJ1-3, with no clear D. The CDR3 consists of 13 residues. Looked up from germline, CDR1 is SNHLY and CDR2 is FYNNEI. Trimming left V 2 bases short and J 0 bases short, with 2 bases between. CDR3 protein: CASSESSGNTIYF. The CDR3 nucleotides read TGTGCCAGCAGTGAATCCTCTGGAAACACCATATATTTT.

The rearrangement uses TRBV4-1 and TRBJ2-3; D ambiguous. This CDR3 has 15 residues. CDR1 MGHRA and CDR2 YSYEKL come from the germline V gene. The V end lost 1 base, the J end lost 8 bases, and 16 bases lay between the germline ends. For the CDR3, the DNA is TGCGCCAGCAGCCAAGCTTTTGCGCCGAGTTCTACGCAGTATTTT. Amino acids: CASSQAFAPSSTQYF.

The chain joins TRBV2 to TRBJ1-2; D is unresolved. CDR1 is SNHLY and CDR2 is FYNNEI in the germline V gene. Trimming left V 7 bases short and J 4 bases short, with 16 bases between. The CDR3 spans 14 residues. The CDR3 here is CASKRNDNSYGYTF. In DNA form, the CDR3 reads TGTGCCAGCAAAAGGAACGACAATTCCTATGGCTACACCTTC.

The chain is built from TRBV7-2 and TRBJ2-3, with a tentative D call TRBD2 (6 bases). This CDR3 spans 16 amino acids. Trimming cost V 0 bases and J 1 base, with 11 bases left between them. Germline lookup yields CDR1 SGHTA and CDR2 FQGNSA. The DNA of the CDR3 is TGTGCCAGCAGCTTAGCCCGGTGGGGGGGCACAGATACGCAGTATTTT. Translation gives CASSLARWGGTDTQYF.

The chain uses TRBV5-1 and TRBJ1-2; TRBD1 matches at 8 bases. J lost 6 bases, V lost 1 base, and 8 bases had no gene match. This CDR3 is built from 15 residues. Germline values: CDR1 SGHRS, CDR2 YFSETQ. The CDR3: CASSLSTGTGNGYTF. The CDR3 DNA reads TGCGCCAGCAGCTTGTCCACCGGGACAGGTAATGGCTACACCTTC.

This clone was seen a handful of times. The rearrangement links TRBV6-5 to TRBJ2-2; D tentatively reads TRBD1 or TRBD2 (5 bases each). CDR1 MNHEY and CDR2 SVGAGI come from the germline V gene. The CDR3 loop spans 16 amino acids. Trimming shortened V by 2 bases and J by 1 base, and 11 bases separated the two germline ends. The CDR3 reads CASSYPLGGNTGELFF. The CDR3 region has the DNA TGTGCCAGCAGTTACCCCCTTGGGGGGAACACCGGGGAGCTGTTTTTT.

This sequence joins TRBV7-2 and TRBJ1-5; no firm D call. Per germline, CDR1 SGHTA and CDR2 FQGNSA. This CDR3 region has 15 residues. V was cut by 1 base and J by 0 bases, with 7 bases left in between. The CDR3 nucleotides are TGTGCCAGCAGCTTAGATATGAATAGCAATCAGCCCCAGCATTTT. It codes for CASSLDMNSNQPQHF.

A single count supports this clone. The CDR3 loop is CASSLAKRGPGADTQYF. The DNA for the CDR3 is TGCGCCAGCAGCTTGGCCAAGAGGGGGCCTGGAGCAGATACGCAGTATTTT. The chain carries TRBV5-1 and TRBJ2-3; 7 nucleotides match TRBD1. CDR1 is SGHRS, CDR2 YFSETQ, per germline. V shed 0 bases, J shed 4 bases, and the junction held 11 bases outside the gene matches. The CDR3 sequence is 17 residues long.

The chain couples TRBV4-1 to TRBJ2-2, with a weak D call TRBD2 (5 bases). Trimming pared 3 bases from V and 6 bases from J, leaving 11 bases between. The V gene's germline CDR1 is MGHRA and CDR2 YSYEKL. The CDR3 has 14 residues. The CDR3 nucleotides are TGCGCCAGCAGCCAGCCGCCCGGGGCCGGGGAGCTGTTTTTT. It codes for CASSQPPGAGELFF.

The chain recombines TRBV11-2 with TRBJ1-2; D call uncertain. Germline-derived CDR1 and CDR2 are SGHAT and FQNNGV. The V end lost 1 base, the J end lost 2 bases, and 14 bases lay between the germline ends. CDR3 length: 16 amino acids. The CDR3 DNA is TGTGCCAGCAGCTTAGGTAGTAATATATGGAACTATGGCTACACCTTC. Its protein is CASSLGSNIWNYGYTF.

The V and J genes are TRBV5-1 and TRBJ2-2; 8 bases are shared with TRBD2. This CDR3 has 16 residues. V was pared by 2 bases and J by 1 base, with 4 bases of the junction left unmatched. The germline V gene has CDR1 SGHRS and CDR2 YFSETQ. CDR3 sequence (DNA): TGCGCCAGCAGCTTCGGGCTAGCGGGGAACACCGGGGAGCTGTTTTTT. Translation gives CASSFGLAGNTGELFF. The complete variable domain, with remaining parts taken from reference TRBV5-1 and TRBJ2-2, reads KAGVTQTPRYLIKTRGQQVTLSCSPISGHRSVSWYQQTPGQGLQFLFEYFSETQRNKGNFPGRFSGRQFSNSRSEMNVSTLELGDSALYLCASSFGLAGNTGELFFGEGSRLTVL.

This clone has just a few counts. The gene calls are TRBV19 and TRBJ1-2; a possible D gene is TRBD1 (6 bases). Germline CDR1 reads LNHDA; CDR2 reads SQIVND (reference sequence). The CDR3 loop spans 16 amino acids. Trimming left V 0 bases short and J 4 bases short, with 15 bases between. CDR3 sequence: CASSIDRTVLGYGYTF. The CDR3 coding sequence is TGTGCCAGTAGTATAGACAGGACAGTCCTGGGCTATGGCTACACCTTC. Together with reference TRBV19 and TRBJ1-2, the CDR3 gives the full variable domain: DGGITQSPKYLFRKEGQNVTLSCEQNLNHDAMYWYRQDPGQGLRLIYYSQIVNDFQKGDIAEGYSVSREKKESFPLTVTSAQKNPTAFYLCASSIDRTVLGYGYTFGSGTRLTVV.

The V gene is TRBV4-1, the J gene TRBJ1-4; tentatively, D is TRBD1 (6 bases). In germline, CDR1 is MGHRA, CDR2 YSYEKL. There are 15 residues in the CDR3. Trimming stripped 3 bases from V and 11 bases from J, with 19 bases between. In DNA form, the CDR3 reads TGCGCCAGCAGCCAGAACCAGGGGAGCGTCGAGAAACTGTTTTTT. Residues: CASSQNQGSVEKLFF.

This clone was seen once. The chain uses TRBV28 and TRBJ1-5; weak D call: TRBD1 (5 bases). V dropped 6 bases and J dropped 7 bases, with 10 bases sitting between them. In germline, CDR1 is MDHEN, CDR2 SYDVKM. The CDR3 spans 12 residues. The CDR3 loop reads CASRLQGQPQHF. The CDR3 nucleotides read TGTGCCAGCAGGCTGCAGGGACAGCCCCAGCATTTT.

The rearrangement joins TRBV2 to TRBJ1-1, with D maybe TRBD1 (5 bases). The CDR3 has 14 residues. The germline V gene encodes CDR1 SNHLY and CDR2 FYNNEI. The V and J ends lost 7 bases and 3 bases respectively, with 15 bases between them. The DNA of the CDR3 is TGTGCCAGCAAATTATTTACGGGGGACACTGAAGCTTTCTTT. Protein sequence: CASKLFTGDTEAFF. Full variable domain (remainder filled in from reference TRBV2 and TRBJ1-1): EPEVTQTPSHQVTQMGQEVILRCVPISNHLYFYWYRQILGQKVEFLVSFYNNEISEKSEIFDDQFSVERPDGSNFTLKIRSTKLEDSAMYFCASKLFTGDTEAFFGQGTRLTVV.

The chain couples TRBV6-6 to TRBJ2-1, with D hard to call. This CDR3 is 14 amino acids long. V lost 7 bases and J lost 4, with 14 bases in between. The V gene's germline CDR1 is MNHNY and CDR2 SVGAGI (reference sequence). CDR3 sequence (DNA): TGTGCCAGCACCTCGGTTTGGGGTTACAATGAGCAGTTCTTC. It encodes CASTSVWGYNEQFF.

J is TRBJ2-3 and V is TRBV15; 8 bases map to TRBD2. The CDR3 spans 14 residues. V lost 5 bases to trimming and J lost 2 bases; unmatched junction nucleotides: 3. Germline CDR1 LNHNV, CDR2 YYDKDF (reference sequence). CDR3 region: CATSFGLATDTQYF. CDR3 bases: TGTGCCACCAGCTTTGGACTAGCCACAGATACGCAGTATTTT.

The chain is built from TRBV15 and TRBJ1-2; D call uncertain. Germline CDR1 LNHNV, CDR2 YYDKDF (reference sequence). V was shortened by 0 bases and J by 2 bases, with 1 base between the two germline ends. The CDR3 has 12 residues. The CDR3 coding sequence is TGTGCCACCAGCAGAGAGAACTATGGCTACACCTTC. Protein: CATSRENYGYTF.